This TCR beta chain stems from a study of T-cell memory formation after mild COVID-19. Across the study: The TCR clusters were mostly specific to one donor.

Trimming took 3 bases from V and 1 from J, leaving 12 bases between them. Germline V CDR1 and CDR2: SEHNR, FQNEAQ (reference sequence). There are 15 residues in the CDR3. Each CDR3 protein gets one entry after TCRdb re-called the 5' RACE reads with MiXCR. The sample lists 350,000 to 450,000 distinct CDR3 sequences, 28% occurring once. This TCR was recovered from an adult woman who had mild COVID-19 (a few samples of this study predate the infection). Cell type and time point are not known. The genes are TRBV7-9 and TRBJ1-1, with D uncertain. The sample comprised PBMCs or a T cell subset sorted from them (not recorded which). The DNA for the CDR3 is TGTGCCAGCAGCTTGGTCGCGGTGGAGAACACTGAAGCTTTCTTT. This codes for CASSLVAVENTEAFF.